Listed below are T cell receptor beta chains from one sample, sequenced in a study of shared clonotypes between healthy human individuals. Clones were sequenced by immunoSEQ multiplex PCR, and TCRdb holds only the in-frame ones, with some missing. The data hold under 700,000 clones, with roughly 95% observed a single time. Sequencing was carried out using naive CD8+ T cells sorted from blood. Receptors originate from a young woman in good health. Each CDR3 is given with its conserved first and last residue.

>TRBV4-1|TRBJ2-7
CASSQNLAPPYEQYF
>TRBV28|TRBJ2-7
CASSLLGGAYEQYF
>TRBV21-1|TRBJ1-2
CASILGAGYGYTF
>TRBV18|TRBJ2-7
CASSPRAGSYEQYF
>TRBV4-1|TRBJ2-7
CASSFRTGPPPPEQYF
>TRBV27|TRBJ2-7
CASSLRGPPYEQYF
>TRBV7-5|TRBJ2-5
CVRSLPMCPQETQYF
>TRBV4-1|TRBJ2-3
CASSQTGGQGTDTQYF
>TRBV27|TRBJ1-5
CASSNQGSAFNGQPQHF
>TRBV7-9|TRBJ2-1
CASSGLSGSGLNEQFF
>TRBV7-9|TRBJ1-5
CASSSIPGLNQPQHF
>TRBV19|TRBJ2-2
CASSILGGGIAGELFF
>TRBV5-4|TRBJ2-1
CASSLEGGSYEQFF
>TRBV27|TRBJ2-7
CASSLFGRQGSIYEQYF
>TRBV28|NA
CASSRRFSGYRDEQYF
>TRBV28|TRBJ1-1
CASSLARHMNTEAFF
>TRBV19|TRBJ1-1
CASSRPGTGNTEAFF
>TRBV21-1|TRBJ2-7
CASSKAKRTSGRIYEQYF
>TRBV27|TRBJ1-5
CASSFALGNQPQHF
>TRBV7-9|TRBJ2-1
CASSHETSGYNEQFF
>TRBV28|TRBJ2-1
CASSSPRTLPLYNEQFF
>TRBV27|TRBJ2-7
CASSLSLGKGYEQYF
>TRBV6-1|TRBJ2-7
CASSEGVPYEQYF
>TRBV28|TRBJ2-1
CASSLRAAQYNEQFF
>TRBV5-5|TRBJ1-1
CASSLGGRNTEAFF
>TRBV6-6|TRBJ2-7
CASSPGLADYEQYF
>TRBV4-1|TRBJ2-3
CASSQRDRYLGDTQYF
>TRBV23-1|NA
CASSQGGRELFF
>TRBV4-2|TRBJ2-1
CASSQGDFNEQFF
>TRBV18|TRBJ1-4
CASSRSTNEKLFF
>TRBV15|TRBJ2-1
CATSPDRVVYNEQFF
>TRBV4-1|TRBJ2-7
CASSQGEFYEQYF
>TRBV29-1|TRBJ2-1
CSDRLAGGTGEQFF
>TRBV10-1|TRBJ2-7
CASSEGKVYEQYF
>TRBV5-1|TRBJ2-7
CASSLELEFSYEQYF
>TRBV7-8|TRBJ2-7
CASSSAYGGDEQYF
>TRBV27|TRBJ1-2
CASSSPGTGAHYTF
>TRBV28|TRBJ2-2
CASSSGTSNGGELFF
>TRBV20-1|TRBJ2-1
CSADLEYEQFF
>TRBV7-6|TRBJ1-5
CASSLVAEGQPQHF
>TRBV11-2|TRBJ2-7
CASSGGGTEFTYEQYF
>TRBV28|TRBJ2-4
CASSALGQNIQYF
>TRBV27|TRBJ1-6
CASSSDRMRDSPLHF
>TRBV27|TRBJ2-7
CASSYGTGYKQYF
>TRBV6-1|TRBJ2-7
CASMGTPLIYEQYF
>TRBV5-1|TRBJ1-1
CASSLNGAGNTEAFF